The entry below describes one T cell receptor beta chain. This specimen comes from a study of T-cell reconstitution after alpha-beta-depleted transplantation in children. The trim removed 5 bases at V and 7 bases at J, leaving 4 bases unmatched. The CDR3 runs 13 residues. Construction of the TCRbeta library involved unique molecular identifiers. TCRdb called the PCR reads again in MiXCR, with one record for every CDR3 protein. The data show roughly 500,000 distinct CDR3 sequences, with about a sixth seen just once and 3.3% held by the top ten. The rearrangement joins TRBV12-3 or TRBV12-4 to TRBJ1-4; the match to TRBD1 covers 7 bases. The sequence derives from a human donor who donated a stem cell graft to a child with acute lymphoblastic leukemia. Sequencing was performed on PBMCs from the stem cell graft donor, taken from the stem cell graft. In DNA, the CDR3 is TGTGCCAGCAGTGACAGGGAGGTTGAAAAACTGTTTTTT. This gives the protein CASSDREVEKLFF.